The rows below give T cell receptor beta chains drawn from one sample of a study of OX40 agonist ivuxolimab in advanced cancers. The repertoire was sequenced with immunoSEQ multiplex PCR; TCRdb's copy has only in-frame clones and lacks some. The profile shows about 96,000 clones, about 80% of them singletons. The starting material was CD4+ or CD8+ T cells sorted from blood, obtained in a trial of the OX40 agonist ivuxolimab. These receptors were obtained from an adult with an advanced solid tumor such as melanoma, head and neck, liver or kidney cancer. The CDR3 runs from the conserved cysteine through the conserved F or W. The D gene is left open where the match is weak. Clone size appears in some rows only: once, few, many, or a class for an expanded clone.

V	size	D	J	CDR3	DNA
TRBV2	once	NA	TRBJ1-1	CASSEASIRVEAFF	TGTGCCAGCAGTGAAGCGTCGATCCGGGTTGAAGCTTTCTTT
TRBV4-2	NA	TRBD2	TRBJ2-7	CASSQDLGLALPYEQYF	TGTGCCAGCAGCCAAGATCTTGGACTAGCGCTCCCCTACGAGCAGTACTTC
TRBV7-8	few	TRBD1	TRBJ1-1	CASSSRGQGTTEAFF	TGTGCCAGCAGCTCACGGGGACAGGGGACTACTGAAGCTTTCTTT
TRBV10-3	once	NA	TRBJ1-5	CASAAEVSNQPQHF	TGTGCCAGCGCAGCGGAGGTAAGCAATCAGCCCCAGCATTTT
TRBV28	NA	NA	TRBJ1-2	CASSPRRRDYGYTF	TGTGCCAGCAGTCCCCGGCGCAGAGACTATGGCTACACCTTC
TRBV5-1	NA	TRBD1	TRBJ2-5	CASSGQGAETQYF	TGCGCCAGCAGCGGCCAGGGGGCAGAGACCCAGTACTTC
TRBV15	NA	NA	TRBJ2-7	CATSMGRSSYEQYF	TGTGCCACCAGCATGGGACGTTCCTCCTACGAGCAGTACTTC
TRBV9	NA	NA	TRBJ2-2	CASSGEGTSAAGELFF	TGTGCCAGCAGCGGGGAGGGGACATCGGCGGCCGGGGAGCTGTTTTTT
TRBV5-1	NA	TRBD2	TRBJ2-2	CASNREGGTGELFF	TGCGCCAGCAACCGGGAGGGAGGCACCGGGGAGCTGTTTTTT
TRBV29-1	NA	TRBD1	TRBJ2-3	CSVEDLDRSTDTQYF	TGCAGCGTTGAAGATCTGGACAGGTCCACAGATACGCAGTATTTT
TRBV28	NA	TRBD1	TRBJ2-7	CASSSRTGGSYEQYF	TGTGCCAGCAGTTCGCGGACAGGGGGGTCTTACGAGCAGTACTTC
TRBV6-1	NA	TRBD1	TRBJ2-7	CAISWTGTYEQYF	TGTGCCATCTCTTGGACAGGGACCTACGAGCAGTACTTC
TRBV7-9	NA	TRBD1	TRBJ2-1	CASSSSRDRRHNEQFF	TGTGCCAGCAGCTCTTCTCGGGACAGGCGACACAATGAGCAGTTCTTC
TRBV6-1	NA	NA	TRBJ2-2	CASRRLANTGELFF	TGTGCCAGCAGACGACTAGCGAACACCGGGGAGCTGTTTTTT
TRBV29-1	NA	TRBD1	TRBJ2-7	CSVVSAGGSYEQYF	TGCAGCGTTGTTTCGGCAGGGGGCAGCTACGAGCAGTACTTC
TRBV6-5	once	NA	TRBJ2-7	CASQGHQSSYEQYF	TGTGCCAGCCAGGGACACCAAAGCTCCTACGAGCAGTACTTC
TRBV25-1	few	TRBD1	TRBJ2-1	CASSAGQGPYNEQFF	TGTGCCAGCAGTGCGGGACAGGGACCCTACAATGAGCAGTTCTTC
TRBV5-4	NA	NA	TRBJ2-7	CASSQAGKGEEQYF	TGTGCCAGCAGCCAAGCCGGAAAGGGGGAAGAGCAGTACTTC
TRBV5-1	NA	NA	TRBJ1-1	CASSLGDTNTEAFF	TGCGCCAGCAGCTTGGGGGATACGAACACTGAAGCTTTCTTT
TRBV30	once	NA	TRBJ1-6	CAWSFGSSYNSPLHF	TGTGCCTGGAGTTTCGGGAGCTCCTATAATTCACCCCTCCACTTT
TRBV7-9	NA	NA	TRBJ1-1	CASSLLEGGELFF	TGTGCCAGCAGCTTACTGGAGGGAGGAGAACTTTTCTTT
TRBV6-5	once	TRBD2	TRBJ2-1	CASSPRGSGSNEQFF	TGTGCCAGCAGTCCCCGGGGGAGCGGGAGTAATGAGCAGTTCTTC
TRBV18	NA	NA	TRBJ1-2	CASSPDSNNYGYTF	TGTGCCAGCTCACCCGACAGCAACAACTATGGCTACACCTTC
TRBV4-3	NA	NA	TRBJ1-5	CASSQDRSGRQPQHF	TGCGCCAGCAGCCAAGATAGGTCGGGCCGTCAGCCCCAGCATTTT
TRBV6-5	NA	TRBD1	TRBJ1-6	CASSFRTGFNSPLHF	TGTGCCAGCAGTTTCAGGACAGGTTTTAATTCACCCCTCCACTTT
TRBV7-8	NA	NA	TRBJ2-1	CASSPGGSSYNEQFF	TGTGCCAGCAGCCCAGGAGGAAGCTCCTACAATGAGCAGTTCTTC
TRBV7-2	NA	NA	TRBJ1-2	CASSLDPGSNYGYTF	TGTGCCAGCAGCTTAGATCCGGGATCTAACTATGGCTACACCTTC
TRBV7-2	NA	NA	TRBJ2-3	CASSFKGVGTDTQYF	TGTGCCAGCAGCTTTAAGGGGGTTGGCACAGATACGCAGTATTTT
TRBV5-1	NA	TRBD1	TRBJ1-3	CASSLALTGDGNTIYF	TGCGCCAGCAGCTTGGCCTTAACAGGGGACGGAAACACCATATATTTT
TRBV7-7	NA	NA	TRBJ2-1	CASSPDRYNEQFF	TGTGCCAGCAGCCCCGACAGATACAATGAGCAGTTCTTC
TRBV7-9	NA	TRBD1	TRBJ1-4	CASSAGQGDNEKLFF	TGTGCCAGCAGCGCAGGACAGGGGGATAATGAAAAACTGTTTTTT